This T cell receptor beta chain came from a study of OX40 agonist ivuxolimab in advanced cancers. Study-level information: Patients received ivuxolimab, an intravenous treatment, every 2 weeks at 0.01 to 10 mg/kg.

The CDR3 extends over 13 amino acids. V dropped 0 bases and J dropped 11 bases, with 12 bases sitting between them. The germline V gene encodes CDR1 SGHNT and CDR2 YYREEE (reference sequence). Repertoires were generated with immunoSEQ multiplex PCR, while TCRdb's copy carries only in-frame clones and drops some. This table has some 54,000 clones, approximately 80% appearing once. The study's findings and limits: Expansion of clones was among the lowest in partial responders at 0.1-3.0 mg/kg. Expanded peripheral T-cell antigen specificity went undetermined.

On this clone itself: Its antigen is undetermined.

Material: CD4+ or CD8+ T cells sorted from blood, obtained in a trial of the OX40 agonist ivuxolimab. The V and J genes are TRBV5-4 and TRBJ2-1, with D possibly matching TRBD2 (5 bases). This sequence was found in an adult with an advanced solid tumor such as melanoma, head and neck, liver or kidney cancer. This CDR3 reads CASSLGGETKQFF. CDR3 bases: TGTGCCAGCAGCTTGGGTGGGGAGACCAAGCAGTTCTTC.